One T cell receptor beta chain is described in this entry. What it binds is not known. Using immunoSEQ multiplex PCR, the repertoire was profiled, and TCRdb retains in-frame clones only, with some absent. The repertoire consists of some 4,500 clones, with 68% occurring once and the leading ten covering roughly 14%. Surgery without prior neoadjuvant therapy was the treatment of the selected pancreatic ductal adenocarcinoma patients. The data originate from a study of T cells in pancreatic ductal adenocarcinoma. Findings and limits, study-wide: The resected pancreatic cancer cohort was biased toward the minority with early-stage disease. Blood had more productive templates and roughly 8-fold more unique clonotypes than tumor. Enrichment of CD45RO+ effector over naive T cells in tumors may bias clonality. Tumor and blood clonality did not differ significantly, about 0.1 versus 0.071.

The CDR3 is 12 amino acids. V was pared by 0 bases and J by 8 bases, with 8 bases between. CDR1 is SGDLS, CDR2 YYNGEE, per germline. Sample: pancreatic tumor tissue. This receptor was obtained from a human donor with pancreatic ductal adenocarcinoma. The rearrangement joins TRBV9 to TRBJ1-2; no reliable D call. The DNA of the CDR3 is TGTGCCAGCAGCGTAGAGGGTTTGGGCTACACCTTC. It yields the protein CASSVEGLGYTF.